This T cell receptor beta chain was captured by sequencing in a study of Tregs in tolerant kidney transplant recipients. Study-level findings and limits: For some patients, primers changed over time, blocking nucleotide-level comparison. Biological reproducibility was not directly addressed in this study. Findings come from small patient numbers and require larger validation.

The germline V and J ends were trimmed by 3 bases and 1 base, with 15 bases remaining between them. The CDR3 is 15 residues long. Per germline, CDR1 GTSNPN and CDR2 SVGIG (reference sequence). A note on this clone: No antigen is known for it. The read ends 3 residues early relative to the CDR3; the germline J gene fills the gap.

Sequencing was performed with immunoSEQ multiplex PCR; in TCRdb, only in-frame clones are kept and a portion is missing. The sample holds tens of thousands of clones. Thawed PBMCs were FACS-sorted into unstimulated CD4+CD25+CD127- regulatory T cells, CD4+CD25- non-regulatory cells, CD4 and CD8 cells. Specimen: CD8+ T cells from blood, collected before the transplant. The rearrangement links TRBV30 to TRBJ1-2, with D perhaps matching TRBD1 (5 bases). The TCR comes from a human donor who received a combined kidney and bone marrow transplant. The CDR3 bases that were read are TGTGCCTGGAGGACAGCCCAAGACCTTAACTATGGC. Its protein is CAWRTAQDLNYG. The entire CDR3 protein reads CAWRTAQDLNYGYTF.